This T cell receptor beta chain was identified during a study of cytomegalovirus exposure and HLA in healthy donors. Regarding the study as a whole: In an earlier analysis, productive rearrangement rates for most beta V segments clustered near 90% or 30%.

This clone was recorded only once. Its specificity is not known. Deletions cut 5 bases from V and 8 bases from J, with 18 bases between. CDR3 length: 14 amino acids. Germline V gene sequence: CDR1 SEHNR, CDR2 FQNEAQ (reference sequence). PCR amplification relied on 60 Vbeta primers (plus 13 Jbeta primers). The protocol was immunoSEQ multiplex PCR, while the TCRdb copy is restricted to in-frame clones and leaves out a portion. In the table there are 150,000 to 200,000 clones, about 80% of which are singletons. This TCR was sampled from a boy younger than 18 in good health and CMV-seronegative. What was sequenced was PBMCs. The V call is TRBV7-9, the J call TRBJ1-2; unclear D gene. DNA of the CDR3: TGTGCCAGCAGCCTAAGTGGGAGGCGCAAAGGCTACACCTTC. Its protein product is CASSLSGRRKGYTF.